This T cell receptor (beta chain) was identified during a study of regulatory T cells in long-lasting Graves disease (dated by TCRdb to the early 2020s). With regard to the full study: Newly diagnosed Graves' disease patients had taken antithyroid drugs for less than 3 months. Patients with persistent Graves' disease were compared with patients with newly diagnosed Graves' disease using TCR sequencing and RNA sequencing of peripheral blood. The study took place in China and was registered as a clinical trial. A total of 35 or so samples underwent TCR sequencing: about 13 from persistent and about 20 from newly diagnosed Graves' disease patients.

Overall results and qualifications from the work: Only the TCR beta chain was sequenced and analyzed. Lower TCR Shannon entropy and fewer highly expanded clones were observed in persistent Graves' disease patients than in newly diagnosed patients, which suggested clonal expansion. TRBV28, TRBJ1-2 and TRBJ2-5 were preferentially used in persistent disease, while TRBV20-1 and TRBJ2-1 were favored in newly diagnosed disease. A larger number of public clonotypes was shared among persistent patients (fewer than 3,000) than among newly diagnosed patients (around 970). Because the primary lesion, thyroid tissue, could not be accessed, the study looked at peripheral blood alone. As a limitation, the authors acknowledged that the small sample size may reduce accuracy.

The time point label corresponds to: newly diagnosed GD, antithyroid drugs for less than 3 months. RNA was extracted from PBMCs in TRIzol for both TCR sequencing and RNA sequencing. Graves' disease was diagnosed according to American Thyroid Association guidelines. Patients were recruited from an endocrinology department in Xi'an, China. From each patient, around 8.3 milliliters of peripheral blood was collected into an EDTA anticoagulant tube. Ficoll Paque Plus density gradient separation was used to isolate PBMCs, and no further T cell sorting was done. An Agilent 2100 Bioanalyzer and agarose gel were used to check RNA quality, while a NanoDrop 2000 measured RNA concentration. V sheds 4 bases and J sheds 5 bases, leaving 21 bases between their ends. The germline V gene (reference sequence) gives CDR1 as SGHNT and CDR2 as YYREEE. Including the terminal cysteine and phenylalanine, the CDR3 comprises 16 residues. Only the CDR3 part of the read is kept: 48 bases, read in frame from the first base.

Library preparation employed multiplex PCR. Sequencing instrument: Illumina HiSeq 4000. iRepertoire HTBI primers and Arm-PCR amplification of CDR3 regions were used to construct TCR beta libraries. PCR products were gel purified before sequencing. For the original study's pipeline: Across samples, approximately 68 TRBV and roughly 15 TRBJ segments were identified and used for gene usage analysis of CDR3 amino acid clonotypes. Filtered high-quality paired reads were merged into contigs using COPE and FqMerger. BLAST was used to align contigs to IMGT TRBV, TRBD and TRBJ reference genes, and CDR3 was defined according to IMGT. Clonotypes above 0.1% frequency were classified as highly expanded clones. Shannon entropy was used to measure repertoire diversity, and the Gini coefficient was used to measure V-J evenness. Public clonotypes were defined as clonotypes shared by more than one individual. TCRdb reprocessed the public reads (quality trimming at Q25 with fastp, clone calling with MiXCR) and kept in-frame beta chains. Each entry is one CDR3 protein sequence, shown with its most common DNA and genes. TCRdb's processing, not the study's, gives the V and J calls here. Counted in this sample were just over 600,000 distinct CDR3 sequences; about 15% of them appeared once. The ten biggest clones cover about 20% of the sample.

This clonotype was seen a few times. It has no known antigen specificity. No base-level quality is on record; no much larger clone is a single base apart. The same specimen was also included in a second study, on T cells in Graves' hyperthyroidism and ophthalmopathy. Taken from the second paper: A patient counted as having stable Graves' hyperthyroidism if no progression to ophthalmopathy occurred over 18 months of follow-up. Hyperthyroidism patients were aged 18 to 65 years and newly diagnosed, with disease duration of less than 2 months. Any patient with an uncontrolled infection, another autoimmune disease, pregnancy or lactation was excluded. Diagnoses relied on clinical symptoms, serum thyroxine and TRAb, thyroid ultrasound and orbital computed tomography. For the first round of RT-PCR on the TCR CDR3, the HTBI primer set was used together with the Qiagen OneStep RT-PCR kit. Blood samples also contained most of the expanded thyroid clonotypes (frequency above 0.001), which suggests that blood repertoires may reflect thyroid immune responses. A 13 V-J signature model separated ophthalmopathy from stable hyperthyroidism, with about 88% sensitivity and roughly 81% specificity in cross-validation and 80%/75% in testing. In validation, the model predicted progression to ophthalmopathy a median of about 6 months before onset, with 65% to 71% sensitivity and almost 75% specificity. To identify TCR V-J signatures that set the groups apart, the researchers used a discovery cohort of more than 95 patients, made up of under 50 with Graves' ophthalmopathy and 57 with stable Graves' hyperthyroidism. Whether ophthalmopathy could be predicted prospectively was tested in an independent validation cohort made up of 18 to 20 hyperthyroidism patients plus 17 patients who later progressed to ophthalmopathy. The 100 discovery patients were randomly divided into training and test sets at a 7:3 ratio. The study also compared thyroid tissue and blood T-cell repertoires from 5 to 7 Graves' hyperthyroidism patients. After blood sampling, hyperthyroidism patients were treated with methimazole at a starting dose of 30 mg daily, and ophthalmopathy patients were treated with high-dose intravenous methylprednisolone. The libraries were constructed in a second round of multiplex PCR and then size-selected and purified. The libraries were sequenced on an Illumina HiSeq2000 using paired-end 100 bp reads. Raw data were processed with SOAPnuke, discarding reads with adapters, uncalled bases, mean Phred below 15, or no exact constant-primer or identifier match. High-quality paired reads were merged using COPE v1.2.5, and each unique nucleotide sequence was defined as a clonotype. MiTCR v1.1 was used to align the clonotypes against IMGT TRBV, TRBD and TRBJ reference segments. The analysis included only V-J combinations with a frequency above 0.0001, which together covered approximately 99% of the repertoires. A TCS score was defined as the ratio of F50 (clonal expansion) to E x V (chaos), with BLOSUM62-based TCRdist applied between CDR3 peptides within each V-J. Welch's t-statistics and random forest reduced around 550 V-J features to roughly 13, which were used in a naive Bayes classifier (R e1071). Sample size was not statistically predetermined, and blinding of investigators to group allocation was not performed. The paper describes TCR Vbeta CDR3 sequencing of 130 to 150 peripheral blood samples, made up of 43 ophthalmopathy patients, around 73 hyperthyroidism patients and some 17 progressor patients.

The clonotype was recovered from a woman aged 25 to 39 with Graves disease. Donor details come from another sample of the same person, matched by shared clones. The sequence links TRBV5-4 to TRBJ2-5, and possibly TRBD2, on 5 matching bases. Sample: peripheral blood mononuclear cells (PBMCs), taken at new diagnosis, from a patient treated with antithyroid drugs. The CDR3 region has the sequence CASSRIGELRSETQYF. The DNA sequence is TGTGCCAGCAGCCGAATTGGGGAGCTAAGATCGGAGACCCAGTACTTC. Where the CDR3 stops, the reference TRBV5-4 and TRBJ2-5 genes take over; the full variable domain is ETGVTQSPTHLIKTRGQQVTLRCSSQSGHNTVSWYQQALGQGPQFIFQYYREEENGRGNFPPRFSGLQFPNYSSELNVNALELDDSALYLCASSRIGELRSETQYFGPGTRLLVL.